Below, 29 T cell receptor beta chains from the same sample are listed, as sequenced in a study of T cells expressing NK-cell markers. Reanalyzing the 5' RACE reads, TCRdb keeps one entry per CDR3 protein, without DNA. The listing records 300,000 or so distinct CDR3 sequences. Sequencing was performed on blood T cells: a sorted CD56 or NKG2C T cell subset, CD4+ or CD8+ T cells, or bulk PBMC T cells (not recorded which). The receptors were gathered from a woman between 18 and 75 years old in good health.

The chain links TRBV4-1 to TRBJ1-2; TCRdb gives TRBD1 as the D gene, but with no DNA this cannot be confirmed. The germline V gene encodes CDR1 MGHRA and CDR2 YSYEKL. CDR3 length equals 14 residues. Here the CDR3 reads CASSPDRGQSGYTF.

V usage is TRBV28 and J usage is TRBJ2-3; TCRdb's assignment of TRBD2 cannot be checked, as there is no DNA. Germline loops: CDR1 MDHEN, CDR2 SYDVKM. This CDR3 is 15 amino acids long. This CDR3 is CASSLRGRGPDTQYF.

CDR3 region: CASSRLAGKYNEQFF. The chain recombines TRBV5-5 with TRBJ2-1; the TCRdb call, TRBD2, lacks DNA for checking. The CDR3 spans 15 residues. In germline, CDR1 is SGHKS, CDR2 YYEKEE (reference sequence).

The CDR3 protein is CASSQGGRAIEQFF. The chain uses TRBV4-2 and TRBJ2-1; TCRdb returns TRBD2, unconfirmable since there is no DNA. Germline V CDR1 and CDR2: LGHNA, YNFKEQ. The CDR3 runs to 14 residues.

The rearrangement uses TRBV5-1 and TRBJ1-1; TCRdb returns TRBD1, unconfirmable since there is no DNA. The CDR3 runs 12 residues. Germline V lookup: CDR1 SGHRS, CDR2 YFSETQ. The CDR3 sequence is CASSLVAGVAFF.

CDR3 region: CASSVDRAETQYF. This chain uses TRBV7-2 with TRBJ2-5; the D call from TCRdb, TRBD1, cannot be confirmed without DNA. The CDR3 totals 13 residues. In germline, CDR1 is SGHTA, CDR2 FQGNSA.

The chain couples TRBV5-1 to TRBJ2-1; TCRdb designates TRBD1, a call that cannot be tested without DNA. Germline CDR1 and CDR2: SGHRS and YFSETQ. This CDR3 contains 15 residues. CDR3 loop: CASSLDTGGSFEQFF.

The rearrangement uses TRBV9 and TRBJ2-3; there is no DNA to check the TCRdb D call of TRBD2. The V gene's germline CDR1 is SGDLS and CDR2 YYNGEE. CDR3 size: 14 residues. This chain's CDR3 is CASSTTSGTDTQYF.

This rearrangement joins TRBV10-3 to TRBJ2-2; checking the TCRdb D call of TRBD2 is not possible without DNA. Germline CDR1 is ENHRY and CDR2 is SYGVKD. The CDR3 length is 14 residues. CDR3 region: CAISPGEGTGELFF.

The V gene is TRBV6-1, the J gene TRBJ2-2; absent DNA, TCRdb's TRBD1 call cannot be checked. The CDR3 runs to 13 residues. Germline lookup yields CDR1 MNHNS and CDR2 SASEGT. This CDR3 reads CASRGVNTGELFF.

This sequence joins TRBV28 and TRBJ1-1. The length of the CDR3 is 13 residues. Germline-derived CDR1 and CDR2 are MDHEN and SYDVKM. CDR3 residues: CASSPIKNTEAFF.

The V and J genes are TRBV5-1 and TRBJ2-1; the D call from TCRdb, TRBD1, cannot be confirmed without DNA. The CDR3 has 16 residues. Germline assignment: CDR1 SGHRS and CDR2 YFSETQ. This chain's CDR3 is CASSLAAGSSYNEQFF.

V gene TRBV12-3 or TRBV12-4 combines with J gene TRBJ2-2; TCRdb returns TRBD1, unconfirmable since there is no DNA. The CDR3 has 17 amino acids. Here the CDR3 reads CATKGPGQGANTGELFF.

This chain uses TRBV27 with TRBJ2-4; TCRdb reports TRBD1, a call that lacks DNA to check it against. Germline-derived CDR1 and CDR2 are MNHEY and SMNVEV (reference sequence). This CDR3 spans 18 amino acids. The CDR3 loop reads CASSLSWARGISKNIQYF.

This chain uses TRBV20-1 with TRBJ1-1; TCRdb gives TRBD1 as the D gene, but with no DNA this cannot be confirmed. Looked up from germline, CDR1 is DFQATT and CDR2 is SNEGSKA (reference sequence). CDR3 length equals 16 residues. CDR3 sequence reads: CSARPRGGRRDTEAFF.

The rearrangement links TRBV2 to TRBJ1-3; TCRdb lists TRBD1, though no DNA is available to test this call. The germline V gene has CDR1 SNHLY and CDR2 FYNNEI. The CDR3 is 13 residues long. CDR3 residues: CASSEQGGNTIYF.

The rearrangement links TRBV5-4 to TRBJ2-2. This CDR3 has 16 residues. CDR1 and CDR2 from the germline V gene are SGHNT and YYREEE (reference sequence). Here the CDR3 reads CASSLGLGTNTGELFF.

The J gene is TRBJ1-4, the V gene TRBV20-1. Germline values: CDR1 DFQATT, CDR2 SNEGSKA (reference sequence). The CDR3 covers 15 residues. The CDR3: CSAREWWQPNEKLFF.

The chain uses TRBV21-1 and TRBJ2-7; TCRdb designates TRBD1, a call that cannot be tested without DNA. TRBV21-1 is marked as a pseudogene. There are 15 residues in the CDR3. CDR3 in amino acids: CASSNLWGPSYEQYF.

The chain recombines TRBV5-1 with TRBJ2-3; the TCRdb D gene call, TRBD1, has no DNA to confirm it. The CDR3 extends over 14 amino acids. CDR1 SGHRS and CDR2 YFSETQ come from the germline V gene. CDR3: CASKWGGSTDTQYF.

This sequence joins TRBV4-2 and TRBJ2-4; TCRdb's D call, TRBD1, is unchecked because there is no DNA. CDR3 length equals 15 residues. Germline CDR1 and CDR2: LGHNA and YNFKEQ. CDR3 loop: CASSLTGGKGNIQYF.

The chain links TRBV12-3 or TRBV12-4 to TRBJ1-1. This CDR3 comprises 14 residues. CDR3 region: CASSLGAKNTEAFF.

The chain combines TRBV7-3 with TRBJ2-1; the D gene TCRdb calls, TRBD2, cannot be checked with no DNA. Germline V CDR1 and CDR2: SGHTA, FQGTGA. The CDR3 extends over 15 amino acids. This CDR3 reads CASSPTSWSYNEQFF.

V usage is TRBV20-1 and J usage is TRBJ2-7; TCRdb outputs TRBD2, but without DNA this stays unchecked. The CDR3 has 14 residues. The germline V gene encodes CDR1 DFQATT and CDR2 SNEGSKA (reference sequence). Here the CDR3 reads CSAASGRGSYEQYF.

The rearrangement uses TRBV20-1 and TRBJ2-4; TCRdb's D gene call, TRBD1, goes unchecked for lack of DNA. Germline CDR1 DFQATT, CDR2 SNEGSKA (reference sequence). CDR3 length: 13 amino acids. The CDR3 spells CSAPPGDANIQYF.

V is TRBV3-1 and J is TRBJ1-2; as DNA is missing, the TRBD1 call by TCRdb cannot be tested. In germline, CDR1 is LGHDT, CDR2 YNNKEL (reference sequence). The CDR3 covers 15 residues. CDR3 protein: CASSQLRQANYGYTF. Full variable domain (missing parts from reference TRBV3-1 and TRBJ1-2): DTAVSQTPKYLVTQMGNDKSIKCEQNLGHDTMYWYKQDSKKFLKIMFSYNNKELIINETVPNRFSPKSPDKAHLNLHINSLELGDSAVYFCASSQLRQANYGYTFGSGTRLTVV.

The CDR3 region is CASSDDGGYNEQFF. This chain joins TRBV6-4 and TRBJ2-1; as DNA is missing, the TRBD1 call by TCRdb cannot be tested. The V gene's germline CDR1 is MRHNA and CDR2 SNTAGT. CDR3 length: 14 residues.

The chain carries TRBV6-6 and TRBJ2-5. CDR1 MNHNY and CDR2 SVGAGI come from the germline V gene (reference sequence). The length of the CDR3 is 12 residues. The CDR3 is CASSQTVGTQYF.

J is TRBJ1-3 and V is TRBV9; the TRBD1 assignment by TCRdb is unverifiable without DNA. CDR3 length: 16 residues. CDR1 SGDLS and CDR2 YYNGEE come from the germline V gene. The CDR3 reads CASSGTSGGTGNTIYF.